This T cell receptor (beta chain) was found in a study of shared clonotypes between healthy human individuals. The study, taken as a whole, reports: For naive CD4 cells, around 5.1% of clonotypes were shared across four donors.

Comment on this clone: The antigen is unknown.

The assay used deep level. Each PCR replicate from the sorted subsets contained 200 to 250 ng DNA, which is tens of thousands of T cell genomes. The repertoire was sequenced with immunoSEQ multiplex PCR; TCRdb's copy has only in-frame clones and lacks some. The sample lists approximately 2.5 million clones, roughly nine tenths seen once, with under 0.15% in the top ten. The CDR3 totals 15 residues. CDR1 is MGHDK, CDR2 SYGVNS, per germline. V was clipped by 3 bases and J by 0 bases; unmatched bases: 2. Each donor was a Caucasian adult residing in Nashville, Tennessee. Sequencing was performed on naive CD4+ T cells sorted from blood. Subset of the sample: CD45RA+ positively selected. The receptor was isolated from a man aged 18 to 29 in good health. The rearrangement uses TRBV25-1 and TRBJ2-7; 10 bases fit TRBD1. The CDR3 DNA is TGTGCCAGCAGTGAGGGGACAGGGGCCTCCTACGAGCAGTACTTC. Amino acid sequence: CASSEGTGASYEQYF.